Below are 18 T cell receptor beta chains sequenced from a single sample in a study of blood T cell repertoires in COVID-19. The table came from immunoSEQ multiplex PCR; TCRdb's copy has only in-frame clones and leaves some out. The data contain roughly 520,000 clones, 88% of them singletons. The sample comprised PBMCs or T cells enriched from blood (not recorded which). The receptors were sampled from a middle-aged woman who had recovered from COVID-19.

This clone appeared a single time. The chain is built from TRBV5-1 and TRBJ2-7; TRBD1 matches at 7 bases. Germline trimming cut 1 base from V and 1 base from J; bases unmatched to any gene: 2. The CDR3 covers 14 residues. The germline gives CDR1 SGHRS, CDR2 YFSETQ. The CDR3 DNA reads TGCGCCAGCAGCTTGATGGGACAGTCCTACGAGCAGTACTTC. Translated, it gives CASSLMGQSYEQYF. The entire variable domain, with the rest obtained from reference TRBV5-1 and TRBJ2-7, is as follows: KAGVTQTPRYLIKTRGQQVTLSCSPISGHRSVSWYQQTPGQGLQFLFEYFSETQRNKGNFPGRFSGRQFSNSRSEMNVSTLELGDSALYLCASSLMGQSYEQYFGPGTRLTVT.

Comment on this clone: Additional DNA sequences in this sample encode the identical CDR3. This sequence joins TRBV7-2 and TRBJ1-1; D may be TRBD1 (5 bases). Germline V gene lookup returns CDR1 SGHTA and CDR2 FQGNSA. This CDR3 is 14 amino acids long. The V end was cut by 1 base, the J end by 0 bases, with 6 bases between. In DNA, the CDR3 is TGTGCCAGCAGCTTAGGACAGCTGAACACTGAAGCTTTCTTT. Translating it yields CASSLGQLNTEAFF.

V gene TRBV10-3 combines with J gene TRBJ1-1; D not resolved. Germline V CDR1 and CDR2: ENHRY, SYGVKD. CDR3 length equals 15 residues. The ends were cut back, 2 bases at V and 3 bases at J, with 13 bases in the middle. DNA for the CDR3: TGTGCCATCAGTGAGCTTGGCCCAGCGGACACTGAAGCTTTCTTT. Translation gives CAISELGPADTEAFF.

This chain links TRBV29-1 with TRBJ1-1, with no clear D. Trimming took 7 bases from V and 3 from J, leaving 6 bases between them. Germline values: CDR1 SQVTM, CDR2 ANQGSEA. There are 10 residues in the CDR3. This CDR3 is CSATDTEAFF. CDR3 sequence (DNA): TGCAGCGCTACAGACACTGAAGCTTTCTTT.

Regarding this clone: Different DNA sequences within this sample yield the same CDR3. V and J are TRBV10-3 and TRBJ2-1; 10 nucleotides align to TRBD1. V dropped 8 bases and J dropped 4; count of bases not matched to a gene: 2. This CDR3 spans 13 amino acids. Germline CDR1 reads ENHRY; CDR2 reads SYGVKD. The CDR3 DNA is TGTGCCATCGGGGACAGGGGTTACAATGAGCAGTTCTTC. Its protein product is CAIGDRGYNEQFF.

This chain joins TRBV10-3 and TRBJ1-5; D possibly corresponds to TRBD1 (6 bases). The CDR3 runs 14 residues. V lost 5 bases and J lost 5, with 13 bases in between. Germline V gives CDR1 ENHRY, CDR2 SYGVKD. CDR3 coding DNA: TGTGCCATCAGTAACAGGGCTCGAGATCAGCCCCAGCATTTT. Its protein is CAISNRARDQPQHF.

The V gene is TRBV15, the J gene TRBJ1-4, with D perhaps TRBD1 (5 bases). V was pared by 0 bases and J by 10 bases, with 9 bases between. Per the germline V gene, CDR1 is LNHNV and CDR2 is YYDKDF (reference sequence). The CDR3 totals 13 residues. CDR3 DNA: TGTGCCACCAGCAGAGATGTTGGGGCAAAACTGTTTTTT. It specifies CATSRDVGAKLFF.

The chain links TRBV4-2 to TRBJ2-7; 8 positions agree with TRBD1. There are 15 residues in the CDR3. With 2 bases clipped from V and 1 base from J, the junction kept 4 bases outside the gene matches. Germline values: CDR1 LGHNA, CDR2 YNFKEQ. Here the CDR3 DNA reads TGTGCCAGCAGCCAAACACAGGGGGGATCCTACGAGCAGTACTTC. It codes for CASSQTQGGSYEQYF.

CDR3 amino acids: CASSLASGTGGHYEQYF. The CDR3 DNA reads TGTGCCAGCAGCTTAGCCTCAGGGACAGGGGGGCACTACGAGCAGTACTTC. This rearrangement joins TRBV7-9 to TRBJ2-7; 11 positions match TRBD1. CDR3 size: 17 residues. The germline CDR1 and CDR2 sequences are SEHNR and FQNEAQ (reference sequence). V lost 0 bases to trimming and J lost 3 bases; unmatched junction nucleotides: 7.

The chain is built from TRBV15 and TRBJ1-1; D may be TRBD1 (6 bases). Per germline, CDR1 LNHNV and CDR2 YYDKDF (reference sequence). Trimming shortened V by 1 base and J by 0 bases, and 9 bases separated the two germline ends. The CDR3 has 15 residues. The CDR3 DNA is TGTGCCACCAGCAGAGCGGACAGTATGAACACTGAAGCTTTCTTT. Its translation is CATSRADSMNTEAFF.

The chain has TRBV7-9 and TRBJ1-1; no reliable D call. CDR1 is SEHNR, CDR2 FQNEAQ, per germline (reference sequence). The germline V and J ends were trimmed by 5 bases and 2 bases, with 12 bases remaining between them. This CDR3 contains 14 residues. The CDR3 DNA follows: TGTGCCAGCAGCCCTACGACAAGAAACACTGAAGCTTTCTTT. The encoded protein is CASSPTTRNTEAFF.

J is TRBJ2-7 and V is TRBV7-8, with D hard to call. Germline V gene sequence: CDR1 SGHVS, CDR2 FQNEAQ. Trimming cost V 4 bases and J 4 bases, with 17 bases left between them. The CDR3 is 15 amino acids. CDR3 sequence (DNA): TGTGCCAGCAGCTATCAGCAGACTCTGGAGTACGAGCAGTACTTC. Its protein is CASSYQQTLEYEQYF.

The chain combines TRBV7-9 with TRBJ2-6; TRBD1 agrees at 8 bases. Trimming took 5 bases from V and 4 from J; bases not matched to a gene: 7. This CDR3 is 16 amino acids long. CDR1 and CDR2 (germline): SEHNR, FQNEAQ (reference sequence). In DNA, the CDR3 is TGTGCCAGCAGCACGCAGGGGGCGCCCGGGGCCAACGTCCTGACTTTC. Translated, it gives CASSTQGAPGANVLTF.

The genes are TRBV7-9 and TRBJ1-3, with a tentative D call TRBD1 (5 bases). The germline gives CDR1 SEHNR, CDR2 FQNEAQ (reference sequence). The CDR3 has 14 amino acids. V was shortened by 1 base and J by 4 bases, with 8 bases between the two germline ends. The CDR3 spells CASSLDRQGNTIYF. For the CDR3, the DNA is TGTGCCAGCAGCTTAGATCGACAGGGAAACACCATATATTTT.

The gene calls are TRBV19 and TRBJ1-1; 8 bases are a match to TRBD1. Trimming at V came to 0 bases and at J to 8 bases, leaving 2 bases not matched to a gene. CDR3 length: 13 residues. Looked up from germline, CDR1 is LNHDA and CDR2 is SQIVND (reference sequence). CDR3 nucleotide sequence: TGTGCCAGTAGTATAGAGGCAGGGGGCGAAGCTTTCTTT. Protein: CASSIEAGGEAFF.

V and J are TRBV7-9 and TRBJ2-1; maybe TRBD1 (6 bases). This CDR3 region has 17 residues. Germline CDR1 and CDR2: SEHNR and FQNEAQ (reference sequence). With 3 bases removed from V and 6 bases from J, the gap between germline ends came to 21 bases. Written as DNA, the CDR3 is TGTGCCAGCAGCTTTAGCGCCCGGGACACGGGATCCAATGAGCAGTTCTTC. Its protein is CASSFSARDTGSNEQFF.

CDR3 in DNA: TGCGCCAGCAGCTTGGGGCTGGGGGCGGAAGGCACTGAAGCTTTCTTT. Protein sequence: CASSLGLGAEGTEAFF. The chain links TRBV5-1 to TRBJ1-1; D may be TRBD1 (6 bases). The germline V gene has CDR1 SGHRS and CDR2 YFSETQ. The ends were cut back, 0 bases at V and 4 bases at J, with 16 bases in the middle. The CDR3 covers 16 residues.

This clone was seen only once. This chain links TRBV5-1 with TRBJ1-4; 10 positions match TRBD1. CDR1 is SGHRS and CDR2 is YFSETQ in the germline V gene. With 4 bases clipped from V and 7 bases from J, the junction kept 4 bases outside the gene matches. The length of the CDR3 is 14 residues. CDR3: CASSIGTGAEKLFF. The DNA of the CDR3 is TGCGCCAGCAGCATAGGGACAGGGGCTGAAAAACTGTTTTTT. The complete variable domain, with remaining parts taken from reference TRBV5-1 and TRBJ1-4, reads KAGVTQTPRYLIKTRGQQVTLSCSPISGHRSVSWYQQTPGQGLQFLFEYFSETQRNKGNFPGRFSGRQFSNSRSEMNVSTLELGDSALYLCASSIGTGAEKLFFGSGTQLSVL.